Each of the 17 T cell receptor beta chains below was sequenced from the same sample in a study of shared clonotypes between healthy human individuals. Sequenced by immunoSEQ multiplex PCR; TCRdb stores in-frame clones only, minus some. This table holds 2 million to 3 million clones, over 85% found once. Material for sequencing was naive CD4+ T cells from PBMCs. Documented subset: CD45RA+ positively selected. These receptor sequences come from a man in his late teens or twenties in good health. Some clones in this sample may be carry-over from other donors' samples.

This clone has just a few counts. The sample has other DNA sequences that encode this CDR3 too. This sequence joins TRBV19 and TRBJ1-5; D ambiguous. Germline CDR1 LNHDA, CDR2 SQIVND (reference sequence). The CDR3 consists of 12 residues. V gave up 3 bases and J gave up 5 bases, with 5 bases separating them. The CDR3 DNA sequence: TGTGCCAGTAGTATTGGAGATCAGCCCCAGCATTTT. It encodes CASSIGDQPQHF.

The chain carries TRBV18 and TRBJ2-1, with 8 bases that match TRBD2. This CDR3 is 18 amino acids long. Germline V gene sequence: CDR1 KGHSH, CDR2 LQKENI. The trim removed 5 bases at V and 5 bases at J, leaving 17 bases unmatched. The CDR3 protein is CASSSPRGRTYLNNEQFF. As DNA, the CDR3 is TGTGCCAGCTCATCCCCTCGCGGGAGGACATATCTCAACAATGAGCAGTTCTTC. Filled out from reference TRBV18 and TRBJ2-1, the complete variable domain reads NAGVMQNPRHLVRRRGQEARLRCSPMKGHSHVYWYRQLPEEGLKFMVYLQKENIIDESGMPKERFSAEFPKEGPSILRIQQVVRGDSAAYFCASSSPRGRTYLNNEQFFGPGTRLTVL.

This clone is a singleton in its sample. This chain uses TRBV6-6 with TRBJ2-4; D might be TRBD2 (5 bases). The CDR3 sequence is 15 residues long. Trimming removed 5 bases at V and 0 bases at J, with 11 bases between. Germline V gives CDR1 MNHNY, CDR2 SVGAGI (reference sequence). The CDR3 nucleotides read TGTGCCAGCAGTCGAGCCGGGGAAGCCAAAAACATTCAGTACTTC. It codes for CASSRAGEAKNIQYF.

This chain links TRBV10-3 with TRBJ2-5; perhaps D is TRBD1 or TRBD2 (6 bases each). The CDR3 runs to 15 residues. The ends were cut back, 6 bases at V and 0 bases at J, with 14 bases in the middle. Germline CDR1 is ENHRY and CDR2 is SYGVKD. In DNA, the CDR3 is TGTGCCATCAGCCGGGGGCAGATTAACCAAGAGACCCAGTACTTC. Translated, it gives CAISRGQINQETQYF.

Concerning this clone itself: The same CDR3 also results from other DNA sequences found in this sample. The chain joins TRBV27 to TRBJ1-5, with D hard to call. The CDR3 extends over 13 amino acids. V was cut by 2 bases and J by 4 bases, with 6 bases left in between. From germline, CDR1 is MNHEY and CDR2 SMNVEV (reference sequence). CDR3 loop: CASSLERNQPQHF. As DNA, the CDR3 is TGTGCCAGCAGTTTAGAGAGGAATCAGCCCCAGCATTTT.

The chain carries TRBV30 and TRBJ2-7; no clear D. This CDR3 contains 13 residues. The V and J ends lost 2 bases and 3 bases respectively, with 11 bases between them. Germline CDR1 GTSNPN, CDR2 SVGIG (reference sequence). CDR3 residues: CAWSPQVFYEQYF. In DNA, the CDR3 is TGTGCCTGGAGTCCCCAGGTATTCTACGAGCAGTACTTC.

This clone appeared a single time. V and J are TRBV30 and TRBJ2-7; tentative D call: TRBD2 (6 bases). Germline loops: CDR1 GTSNPN, CDR2 SVGIG (reference sequence). This CDR3 has 12 amino acids. The V gene lost 0 bases and the J gene lost 9 bases, with 12 bases spanning the gap. The CDR3 sequence: CAWSVVAGRQYF. The CDR3 DNA follows: TGTGCCTGGAGTGTGGTCGCGGGGCGGCAGTACTTC.

The chain combines TRBV5-1 with TRBJ2-7; TRBD1 agrees at 8 bases. The CDR3 contains 15 residues. Per the germline V gene, CDR1 is SGHRS and CDR2 is YFSETQ. With 4 bases clipped from V and 6 bases from J, the junction kept 12 bases outside the gene matches. For the CDR3, the DNA is TGCGCCAGCAGCCCGGACAGGGATAGTGTGAGCGAGCAGTACTTC. Translating it yields CASSPDRDSVSEQYF.

A word on this clone: This sample also contains other DNA sequences that code for the same CDR3. The chain is built from TRBV7-9 and TRBJ1-2; no clear D gene. Germline V CDR1 and CDR2: SEHNR, FQNEAQ (reference sequence). Trimming took off 1 base at V and 8 bases at J, with 11 bases between the two ends. There are 13 residues in the CDR3. CDR3: CASSLEGAGGYTF. The CDR3 nucleotides are TGTGCCAGCAGCTTAGAAGGCGCGGGAGGCTACACCTTC.

The rearrangement uses TRBV6-1 and TRBJ1-1; D not certain. Trimming shortened V by 6 bases and J by 4 bases, and 18 bases separated the two germline ends. Germline lookup yields CDR1 MNHNS and CDR2 SASEGT. The CDR3 sequence is 15 residues long. The CDR3 DNA reads as TGTGCCAGCAGACCACCCATCAACGACGGCACTGAAGCTTTCTTT. It specifies CASRPPINDGTEAFF.

This clone was observed a single time. The chain couples TRBV5-1 to TRBJ2-2; maybe TRBD2 (6 bases). Germline CDR1 SGHRS, CDR2 YFSETQ. The ends were cut back, 2 bases at V and 7 bases at J, with 18 bases in the middle. This CDR3 has 16 amino acids. This chain's CDR3 is CASSFFWAGMDGELFF. The CDR3 coding sequence is TGCGCCAGCAGCTTTTTCTGGGCGGGAATGGACGGGGAGCTGTTTTTT. Variable domain in full (rest from reference TRBV5-1 and TRBJ2-2): KAGVTQTPRYLIKTRGQQVTLSCSPISGHRSVSWYQQTPGQGLQFLFEYFSETQRNKGNFPGRFSGRQFSNSRSEMNVSTLELGDSALYLCASSFFWAGMDGELFFGEGSRLTVL.

This sequence joins TRBV28 and TRBJ1-1; D unresolved. V lost 4 bases to trimming and J lost 0 bases, with 18 bases between them. This CDR3 is 17 amino acids long. In germline, CDR1 is MDHEN, CDR2 SYDVKM. The CDR3 region is CASSYRVRANLNTEAFF. In nucleotides, the CDR3 is TGTGCCAGCAGTTACCGGGTTAGGGCGAACTTGAACACTGAAGCTTTCTTT.

This chain uses TRBV11-2 with TRBJ2-1; D not certain. V was shortened by 1 base and J by 0 bases, with 10 bases between the two germline ends. Germline V gene lookup returns CDR1 SGHAT and CDR2 FQNNGV. This CDR3 region has 16 residues. For the CDR3, the DNA is TGTGCCAGCAGCTTAGCGTCGCTAAGCTCCTACAATGAGCAGTTCTTC. The encoded protein is CASSLASLSSYNEQFF.

V gene TRBV5-4 combines with J gene TRBJ2-2, with 8 bases lining up with TRBD2. Germline trimming cut 3 bases from V and 6 bases from J; bases unmatched to any gene: 7. This CDR3 is built from 15 residues. From germline, CDR1 is SGHNT and CDR2 YYREEE (reference sequence). The CDR3 is CASSSGLGVAGELFF. In DNA form, the CDR3 reads TGTGCCAGCAGCTCGGGACTAGGGGTGGCCGGGGAGCTGTTTTTT. The whole variable domain, filled in from reference TRBV5-4 and TRBJ2-2, reads ETGVTQSPTHLIKTRGQQVTLRCSSQSGHNTVSWYQQALGQGPQFIFQYYREEENGRGNFPPRFSGLQFPNYSSELNVNALELDDSALYLCASSSGLGVAGELFFGEGSRLTVL.

This clone was observed a single time. The V gene is TRBV6-5, the J gene TRBJ2-7, with D perhaps TRBD2 (6 bases). This CDR3 contains 15 residues. V lost 0 bases and J 4 bases, leaving 13 bases between the germline ends. Germline V gene sequence: CDR1 MNHEY, CDR2 SVGAGI. The CDR3 reads CASSYSRGMTYEQYF. In nucleotides, the CDR3 is TGTGCCAGCAGTTACTCCCGGGGGATGACTTACGAGCAGTACTTC.

This clone was seen more than once but under ten times. The sample holds other DNA sequences that translate to the same CDR3. The rearrangement uses TRBV28 and TRBJ2-1, with a tentative D call TRBD2 (6 bases). The CDR3 is 12 residues long. Trimming removed 2 bases at V and 8 bases at J, with 7 bases between. Germline V gene data show CDR1 as MDHEN and CDR2 as SYDVKM. The CDR3 loop is CASSLPGDEQFF. The CDR3 DNA follows: TGTGCCAGCAGTTTACCGGGGGATGAGCAGTTCTTC.

This rearrangement joins TRBV28 to TRBJ2-5; 7 nucleotides line up with TRBD2. Germline values: CDR1 MDHEN, CDR2 SYDVKM. This CDR3 has 15 amino acids. J lost 4 bases, V lost 5 bases, and 10 bases had no gene match. CDR3 sequence reads: CASSPVGGSGETQYF. CDR3 sequence (DNA): TGTGCCAGCAGTCCCGTGGGGGGGTCCGGAGAGACCCAGTACTTC.